One sample yielded the 14 T cell receptor beta chains listed below, sequenced in a study of Tregs in tolerant kidney transplant recipients. CFSE-labeled recipient PBMCs were cultured 5 to 7 days with irradiated graft donor PBMCs, then FACS-sorted. The assay was immunoSEQ multiplex PCR, and TCRdb's table has in-frame clones only and misses some. This table lists 960 or so clones. The antigens these receptors bind are not known. Material: CD4+ T cells from blood cultured with allogeneic cells, obtained before the transplant. The receptors derive from a human patient who received a combined kidney and bone marrow transplant.

According to its frequency, this clone is medium-sized (0.01 to 0.1%). The CDR3 end lies 3 residues beyond the end of the read and is filled in from the germline J gene. This chain connects TRBV20-1 to TRBJ2-7, with 7 bases fitting TRBD2. CDR3 length: 12 residues. The germline CDR1 and CDR2 sequences are DFQATT and SNEGSKA (reference sequence). The DNA read from the CDR3 is TGCAGCCCTCGGGGGGATTCCTACGAG. Translating gives CSPRGDSYE. The complete CDR3 sequence is CSPRGDSYEQYF.

This clone shows up as medium-sized (0.01 to 0.1%) by frequency. The read ends 3 residues shy of where the CDR3 ends; the end is completed using the germline J gene. The chain uses TRBV7-2 and TRBJ2-5; D perhaps matches TRBD2 (6 bases). The CDR3 covers 14 residues. With 5 bases removed from V and 6 bases from J, the gap between germline ends came to 16 bases. Germline-derived CDR1 and CDR2 are SGHTA and FQGNSA. The chain's CDR3 is CASSGGGAVQTQYF. Partial CDR3 DNA: TGTGCCAGCAGCGGTGGAGGGGCGGTACAGACC.

This clone counts as medium-sized by frequency. The DNA ends 3 residues before the CDR3 does, and the rest of the CDR3 is filled in from the germline J gene. The chain uses TRBV5-1 and TRBJ2-7, with 8 nucleotides matching TRBD1. V shed 2 bases and J 3 bases; nucleotides not matched to a gene: 10. The CDR3 loop spans 16 amino acids. Germline V lookup: CDR1 SGHRS, CDR2 YFSETQ. The CDR3 protein is CASSFRPGQDHYEQYF. Incomplete CDR3 DNA: TGCGCCAGCAGCTTTCGGCCGGGACAGGACCACTACGAG.

By frequency, this clone is medium-sized. Read sequence stops 3 residues before the CDR3 end, and the germline J gene provides the missing end. The chain employs TRBV5-1 and TRBJ1-2, with TRBD1 matching 7 bases. Germline V gene lookup returns CDR1 SGHRS and CDR2 YFSETQ. The CDR3 length is 15 residues. Trimming at V came to 0 bases and at J to 6 bases, leaving 8 bases not matched to a gene. The sequenced CDR3 bases are TGCGCCAGCAGCTTGGAGGGCAGGGGGGTGGATGGC. Translation: CASSLEGRGVDG. The full CDR3 protein reads CASSLEGRGVDGYTF. Combining the CDR3 with reference TRBV5-1 and TRBJ1-2 gives the whole variable domain KAGVTQTPRYLIKTRGQQVTLSCSPISGHRSVSWYQQTPGQGLQFLFEYFSETQRNKGNFPGRFSGRQFSNSRSEMNVSTLELGDSALYLCASSLEGRGVDGYTFGSGTRLTVV.

This clone ranks as medium-sized in terms of frequency. From the germline J gene comes the end of the CDR3, since the read stops 3 residues before it. V gene TRBV20-1 combines with J gene TRBJ2-1; D remains unclear. CDR3 length: 14 residues. Trimming removed 1 base at V and 6 bases at J, with 13 bases between. CDR1 DFQATT and CDR2 SNEGSKA come from the germline V gene (reference sequence). CDR3 DNA, as far as it was read: TGCAGTGCTAGAGCTTTGTCACCAGGCAATGAG. Protein: CSARALSPGNE. The entire CDR3 sequence reads CSARALSPGNEQFF.

Of note for this clone: The read ends 3 residues early relative to the CDR3; the germline J gene fills the gap. J is TRBJ2-1 and V is TRBV9; 10 bases map to TRBD2. This CDR3 spans 15 amino acids. The germline V gene has CDR1 SGDLS and CDR2 YYNGEE. Losses at the gene ends were 0 bases for V and 9 bases for J; bases not matched to a gene: 6. The CDR3 DNA, read in part, is TGTGCCAGCAGCGTAGATAGCGGGAGGTTCGGTGAG. It codes for CASSVDSGRFGE. The entire CDR3 is CASSVDSGRFGEQFF.

Regarding this clone: The missing CDR3 end, 3 residues past where the read stops, is filled in from the germline J gene. The V gene is TRBV27, the J gene TRBJ2-6; D perhaps matches TRBD1 (6 bases). The CDR3 contains 16 residues. The germline CDR1 and CDR2 sequences are MNHEY and SMNVEV (reference sequence). Deletions cut 4 bases from V and 0 bases from J, with 10 bases between. CDR3 sequence: CASSWTASSGANVLTF. The sequenced part of the CDR3 DNA is TGTGCCAGCAGTTGGACAGCTTCCTCTGGGGCCAACGTC. Drawing the rest from reference TRBV27 and TRBJ2-6, the complete variable domain is EAQVTQNPRYLITVTGKKLTVTCSQNMNHEYMSWYRQDPGLGLRQIYYSMNVEVTDKGDVPEGYKVSRKEKRNFPLILESPSPNQTSLYFCASSWTASSGANVLTFGAGSRLTVL.

As for this clone: Read data end 3 residues before the CDR3 end; the end is taken from the germline J gene. The chain has TRBV3-1 (or the pseudogene TRBV3-2) and TRBJ2-1; D remains unclear. The germline CDR1 and CDR2 sequences are LGHDT and YNNKEL (reference sequence). The CDR3 length is 14 residues. Trimming removed 0 bases at V and 8 bases at J, with 11 bases between. This CDR3 reads CASSQDSKRDEQFF. Partial CDR3 DNA: TGTGCCAGCAGCCAAGATTCCAAAAGGGATGAG.

This clone is classed as medium-sized by frequency. The read ends 3 residues shy of where the CDR3 ends; the end is completed using the germline J gene. The V call is TRBV4-1, the J call TRBJ2-2, with TRBD2 identical over 15 bases. Germline V gives CDR1 MGHRA, CDR2 YSYEKL. Trimming took 2 bases from V and 5 from J; bases not matched to a gene: 6. The CDR3 contains 18 residues. The covered CDR3 bases are TGCGCCAGCAGCCAACCCGGACTAGCGGGGGGGTTGACCGGGGAG. Its translation: CASSQPGLAGGLTGE. The full CDR3 sequence reads CASSQPGLAGGLTGELFF.

By frequency, this clone registers medium-sized. The sequence runs out 3 residues before the end of the CDR3; the remainder is reconstructed from the germline J gene. The chain links TRBV9 to TRBJ2-2, with D perhaps matching TRBD1 (6 bases). Trimming cost V 0 bases and J 4 bases, with 10 bases left between them. CDR3 size: 15 residues. The germline V gene encodes CDR1 SGDLS and CDR2 YYNGEE. This CDR3 reads CASSVGGTSTGELFF. The sequenced part of the CDR3 DNA is TGTGCCAGCAGCGTAGGGGGGACATCCACCGGGGAG.

Details on this clone: The read finishes 3 residues shy of the CDR3 end, and the germline J gene is used to complete it. V usage is TRBV12-3 or TRBV12-4 and J usage is TRBJ1-2; 7 bases agree with TRBD1. The CDR3 loop spans 15 amino acids. CDR3 sequence reads: CASSSNPDRFRGYTF. CDR3 DNA, as far as it was read: TGTGCCAGCAGTTCAAACCCGGACAGGTTCCGGGGC.

This clone counts as medium-sized (0.01 to 0.1%) by frequency. The missing CDR3 end, 3 residues past where the read stops, is filled in from the germline J gene. The rearrangement links TRBV7-6 to TRBJ2-5, with D perhaps TRBD2 (6 bases). CDR1 is SGHVS, CDR2 FNYEAQ, per germline. The CDR3 has 15 residues. CDR3 bases read: TGTGCCAGCAGCCCAGTGGAGGGTGGCTATTATACC. Protein: CASSPVEGGYYT. The full-length CDR3 reads as CASSPVEGGYYTQYF.

Points on this clone: The read falls 3 residues short of the CDR3 end, and the missing part is taken from the germline J gene. V is TRBV7-9 and J is TRBJ2-1; D unresolved. The CDR3 loop spans 14 amino acids. The germline CDR1 and CDR2 sequences are SEHNR and FQNEAQ (reference sequence). V was clipped by 6 bases and J by 0 bases, with 9 bases between them. Partial CDR3 DNA: TGTGCCAGCAGTCTCGGTCCCTCCTACAATGAG. It encodes CASSLGPSYNE. The complete CDR3 sequence is CASSLGPSYNEQFF. Based on the CDR3 plus reference TRBV7-9 and TRBJ2-1, the full variable domain is DTGVSQNPRHKITKRGQNVTFRCDPISEHNRLYWYRQTLGQGPEFLTYFQNEAQLEKSRLLSDRFSAERPKGSFSTLEIQRTEQGDSAMYLCASSLGPSYNEQFFGPGTRLTVL.

This clone is identified as medium-sized from frequency. The CDR3 end is not reached by the read, which stops 3 residues before it; the germline J gene fills it in. The chain recombines TRBV5-6 with TRBJ2-2, with unresolved D. V shed 3 bases and J shed 1 base, with 10 bases lying between them. Germline CDR1 is SGHDT and CDR2 is YYEEEE. The CDR3 covers 15 residues. CDR3 DNA (partial): TGTGCCAGCAGCTATCCAGTTCTGAACACCGGGGAG. This codes for CASSYPVLNTGE. The CDR3 as a whole reads CASSYPVLNTGELFF.